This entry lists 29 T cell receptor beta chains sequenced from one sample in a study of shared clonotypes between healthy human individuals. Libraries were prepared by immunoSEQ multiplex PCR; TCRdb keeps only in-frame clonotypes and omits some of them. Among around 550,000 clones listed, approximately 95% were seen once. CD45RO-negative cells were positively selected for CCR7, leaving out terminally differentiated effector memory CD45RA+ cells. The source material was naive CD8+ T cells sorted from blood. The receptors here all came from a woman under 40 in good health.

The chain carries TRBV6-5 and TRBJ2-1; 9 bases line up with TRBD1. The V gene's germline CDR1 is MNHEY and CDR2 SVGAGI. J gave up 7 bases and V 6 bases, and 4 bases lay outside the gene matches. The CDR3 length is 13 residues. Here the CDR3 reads CASSSGQGNEQFF. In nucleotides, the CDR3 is TGTGCCAGCAGCTCGGGACAGGGTAATGAGCAGTTCTTC.

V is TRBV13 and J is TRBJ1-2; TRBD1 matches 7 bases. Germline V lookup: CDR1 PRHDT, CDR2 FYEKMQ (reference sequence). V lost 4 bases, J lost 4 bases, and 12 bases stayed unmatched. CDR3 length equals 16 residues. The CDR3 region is CASSSDRQGFVYGYTF. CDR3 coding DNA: TGTGCCAGCAGCTCCGATCGACAGGGCTTCGTCTATGGCTACACCTTC.

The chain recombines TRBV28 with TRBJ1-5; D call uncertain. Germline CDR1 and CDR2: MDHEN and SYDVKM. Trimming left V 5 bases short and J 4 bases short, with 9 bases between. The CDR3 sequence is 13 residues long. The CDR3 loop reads CASSIGRNQPQHF. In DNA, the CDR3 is TGTGCCAGCAGTATAGGGAGGAATCAGCCCCAGCATTTT.

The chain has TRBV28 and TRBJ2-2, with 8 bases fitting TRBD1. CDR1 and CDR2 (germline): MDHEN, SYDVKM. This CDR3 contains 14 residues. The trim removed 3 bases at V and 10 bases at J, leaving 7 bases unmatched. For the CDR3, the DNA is TGTGCCAGCAGTTTGCGGACAGGGACTGAGGAGCTGTTTTTT. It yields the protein CASSLRTGTEELFF.

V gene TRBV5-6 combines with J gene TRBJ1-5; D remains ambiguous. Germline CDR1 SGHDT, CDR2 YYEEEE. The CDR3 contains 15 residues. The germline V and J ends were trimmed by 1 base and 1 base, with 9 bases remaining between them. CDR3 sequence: CASSLNLLSNQPQHF. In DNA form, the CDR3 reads TGTGCCAGCAGCTTGAATCTCCTAAGCAATCAGCCCCAGCATTTT. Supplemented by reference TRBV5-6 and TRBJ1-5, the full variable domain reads DAGVTQSPTHLIKTRGQQVTLRCSPKSGHDTVSWYQQALGQGPQFIFQYYEEEERQRGNFPDRFSGHQFPNYSSELNVNALLLGDSALYLCASSLNLLSNQPQHFGDGTRLSIL.

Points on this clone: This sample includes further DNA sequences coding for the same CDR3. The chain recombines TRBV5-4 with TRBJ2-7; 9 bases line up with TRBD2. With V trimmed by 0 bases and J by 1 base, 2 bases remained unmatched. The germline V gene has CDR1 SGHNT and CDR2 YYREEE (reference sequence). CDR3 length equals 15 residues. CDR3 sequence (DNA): TGTGCCAGCAGCTTGGGCCTAGCGGGATCCTACGAGCAGTACTTC. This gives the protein CASSLGLAGSYEQYF.

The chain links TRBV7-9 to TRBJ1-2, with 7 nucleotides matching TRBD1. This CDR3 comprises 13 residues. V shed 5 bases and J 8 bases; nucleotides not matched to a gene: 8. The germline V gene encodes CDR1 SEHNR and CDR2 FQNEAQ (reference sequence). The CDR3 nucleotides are TGTGCCAGCAGCCCGATCCAGGGGGAAGGCTACACCTTC. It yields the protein CASSPIQGEGYTF.

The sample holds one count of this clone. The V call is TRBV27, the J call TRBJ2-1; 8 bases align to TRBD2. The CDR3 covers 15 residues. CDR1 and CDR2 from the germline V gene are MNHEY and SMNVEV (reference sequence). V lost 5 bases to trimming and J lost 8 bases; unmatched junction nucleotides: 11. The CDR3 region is CASSPWGSGMDEQFF. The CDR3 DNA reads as TGTGCCAGCAGTCCCTGGGGTAGCGGGATGGATGAGCAGTTCTTC.

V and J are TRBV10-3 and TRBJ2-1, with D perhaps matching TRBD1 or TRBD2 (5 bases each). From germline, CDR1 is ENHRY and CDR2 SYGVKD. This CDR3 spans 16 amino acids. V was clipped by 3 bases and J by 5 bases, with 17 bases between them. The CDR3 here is CAISDPPRDENNEQFF. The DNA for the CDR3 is TGTGCCATCAGTGACCCCCCTCGGGACGAGAACAATGAGCAGTTCTTC.

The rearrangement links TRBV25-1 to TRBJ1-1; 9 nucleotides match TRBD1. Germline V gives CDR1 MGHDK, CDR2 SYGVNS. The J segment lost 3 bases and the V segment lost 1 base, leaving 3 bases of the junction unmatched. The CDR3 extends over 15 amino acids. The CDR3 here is CASSEFRTGDTEAFF. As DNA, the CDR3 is TGTGCCAGCAGTGAATTCCGGACAGGGGACACTGAAGCTTTCTTT.

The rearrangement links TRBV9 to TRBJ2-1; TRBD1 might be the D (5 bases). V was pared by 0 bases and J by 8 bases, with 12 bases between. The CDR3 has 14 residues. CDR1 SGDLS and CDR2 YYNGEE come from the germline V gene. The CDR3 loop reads CASSVGWGLDEQFF. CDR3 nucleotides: TGTGCCAGCAGCGTAGGGTGGGGCCTTGATGAGCAGTTCTTC.

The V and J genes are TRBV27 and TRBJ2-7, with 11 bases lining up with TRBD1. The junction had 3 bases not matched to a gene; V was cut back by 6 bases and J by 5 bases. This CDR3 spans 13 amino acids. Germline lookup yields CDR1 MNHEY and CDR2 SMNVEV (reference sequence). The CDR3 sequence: CASSWTGGDEQYF. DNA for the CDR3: TGTGCCAGCAGCTGGACAGGGGGCGACGAGCAGTACTTC.

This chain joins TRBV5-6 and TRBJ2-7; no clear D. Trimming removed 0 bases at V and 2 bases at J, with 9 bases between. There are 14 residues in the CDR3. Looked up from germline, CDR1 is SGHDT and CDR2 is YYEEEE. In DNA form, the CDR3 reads TGTGCCAGCAGCTTGGAGGCAATCGCCTACGAGCAGTACTTC. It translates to CASSLEAIAYEQYF.

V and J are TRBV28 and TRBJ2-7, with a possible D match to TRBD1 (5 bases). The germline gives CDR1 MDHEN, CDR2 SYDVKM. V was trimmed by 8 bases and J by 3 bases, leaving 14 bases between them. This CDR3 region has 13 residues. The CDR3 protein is CASSIGENYEQYF. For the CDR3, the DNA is TGTGCCAGCTCAATAGGGGAAAACTACGAGCAGTACTTC.

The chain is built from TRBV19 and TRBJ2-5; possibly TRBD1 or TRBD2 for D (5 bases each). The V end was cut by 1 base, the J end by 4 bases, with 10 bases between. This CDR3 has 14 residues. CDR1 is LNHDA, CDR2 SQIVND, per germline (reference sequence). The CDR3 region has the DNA TGTGCCAGTAGTATAGGGGGCGAGGGAGAGACCCAGTACTTC. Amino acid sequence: CASSIGGEGETQYF. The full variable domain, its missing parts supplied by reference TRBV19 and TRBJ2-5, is DGGITQSPKYLFRKEGQNVTLSCEQNLNHDAMYWYRQDPGQGLRLIYYSQIVNDFQKGDIAEGYSVSREKKESFPLTVTSAQKNPTAFYLCASSIGGEGETQYFGPGTRLLVL.

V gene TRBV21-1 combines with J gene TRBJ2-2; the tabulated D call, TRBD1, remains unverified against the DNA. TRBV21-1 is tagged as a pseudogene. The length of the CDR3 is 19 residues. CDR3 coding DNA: TGTGCCAGCAGCAAAGACGTACAGGACAGGGGAGAAATAGCCGGGGAGCTGTTTTTT. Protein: CASSKDVQDRGEIAGELFF.

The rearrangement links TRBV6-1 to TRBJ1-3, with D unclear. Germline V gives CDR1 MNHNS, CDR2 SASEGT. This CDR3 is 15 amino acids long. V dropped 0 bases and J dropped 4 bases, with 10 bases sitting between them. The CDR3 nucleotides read TGTGCCAGCAGTGAAGCGATGGACCGAGGAAACACCATATATTTT. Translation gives CASSEAMDRGNTIYF.

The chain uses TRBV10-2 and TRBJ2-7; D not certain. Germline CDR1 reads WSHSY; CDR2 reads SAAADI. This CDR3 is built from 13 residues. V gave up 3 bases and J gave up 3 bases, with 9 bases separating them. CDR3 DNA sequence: TGCGCCAGCAGTGATTCCTACTACTACGAGCAGTACTTC. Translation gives CASSDSYYYEQYF.

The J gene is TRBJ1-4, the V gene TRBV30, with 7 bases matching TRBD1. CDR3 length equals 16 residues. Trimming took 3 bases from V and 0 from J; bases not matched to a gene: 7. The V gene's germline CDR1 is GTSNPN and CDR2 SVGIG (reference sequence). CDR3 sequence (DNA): TGTGCCTGGAGGGGGGACAGCCATGCAACTAATGAAAAACTGTTTTTT. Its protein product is CAWRGDSHATNEKLFF.

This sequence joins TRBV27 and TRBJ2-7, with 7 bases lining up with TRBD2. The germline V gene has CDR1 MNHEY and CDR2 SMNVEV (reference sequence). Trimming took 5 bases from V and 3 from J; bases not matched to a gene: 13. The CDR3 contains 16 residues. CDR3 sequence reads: CASSPERGLRIYEQYF. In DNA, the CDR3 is TGTGCCAGCAGTCCTGAGCGGGGACTTAGGATCTACGAGCAGTACTTC.

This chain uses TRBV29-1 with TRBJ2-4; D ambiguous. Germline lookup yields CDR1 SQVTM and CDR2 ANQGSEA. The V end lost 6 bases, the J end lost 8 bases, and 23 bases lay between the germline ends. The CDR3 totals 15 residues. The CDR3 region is CSVTPIETRRDIQYF. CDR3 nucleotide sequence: TGCAGCGTAACCCCGATTGAAACACGTCGAGACATTCAGTACTTC.

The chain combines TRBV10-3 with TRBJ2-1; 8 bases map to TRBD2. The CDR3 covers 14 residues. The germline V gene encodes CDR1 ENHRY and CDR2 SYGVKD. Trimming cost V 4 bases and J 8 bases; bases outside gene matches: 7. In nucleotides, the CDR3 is TGTGCCATCAGTGTGAGCGGGAGCCCGTATGAGCAGTTCTTC. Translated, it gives CAISVSGSPYEQFF.

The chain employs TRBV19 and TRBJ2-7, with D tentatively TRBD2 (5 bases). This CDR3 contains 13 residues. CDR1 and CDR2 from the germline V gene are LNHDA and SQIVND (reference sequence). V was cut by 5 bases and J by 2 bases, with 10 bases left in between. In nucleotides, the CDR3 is TGTGCCAGTAGTTTCGGGGAGACCTACGAGCAGTACTTC. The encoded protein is CASSFGETYEQYF.

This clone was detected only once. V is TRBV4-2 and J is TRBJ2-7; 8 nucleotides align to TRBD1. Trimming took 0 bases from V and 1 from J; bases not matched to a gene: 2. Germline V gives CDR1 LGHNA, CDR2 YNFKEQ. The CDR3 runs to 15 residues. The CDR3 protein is CASSQENRGSYEQYF. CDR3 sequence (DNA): TGTGCCAGCAGCCAAGAAAACAGGGGGTCCTACGAGCAGTACTTC.

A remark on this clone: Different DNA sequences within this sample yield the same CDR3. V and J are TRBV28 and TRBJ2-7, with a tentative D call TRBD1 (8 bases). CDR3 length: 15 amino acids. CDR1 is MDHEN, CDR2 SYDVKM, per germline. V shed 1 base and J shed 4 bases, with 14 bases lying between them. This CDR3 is CASSLSTGGGYEQYF. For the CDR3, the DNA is TGTGCCAGCAGTTTATCAACAGGGGGAGGGTACGAGCAGTACTTC.

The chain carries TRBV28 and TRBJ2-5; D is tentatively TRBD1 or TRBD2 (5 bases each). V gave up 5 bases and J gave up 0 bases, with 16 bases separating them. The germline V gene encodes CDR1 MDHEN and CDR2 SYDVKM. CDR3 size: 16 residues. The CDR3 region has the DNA TGTGCCAGCAGTCCCTTGGGACCAGTGTACCAAGAGACCCAGTACTTC. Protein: CASSPLGPVYQETQYF. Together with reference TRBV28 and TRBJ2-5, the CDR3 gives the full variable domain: DVKVTQSSRYLVKRTGEKVFLECVQDMDHENMFWYRQDPGLGLRLIYFSYDVKMKEKGDIPEGYSVSREKKERFSLILESASTNQTSMYLCASSPLGPVYQETQYFGPGTRLLVL.

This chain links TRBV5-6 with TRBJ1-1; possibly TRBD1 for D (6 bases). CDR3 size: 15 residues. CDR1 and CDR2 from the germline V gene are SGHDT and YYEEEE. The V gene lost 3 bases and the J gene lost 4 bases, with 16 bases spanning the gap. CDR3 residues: CASSSHPGVRTEAFF. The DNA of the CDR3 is TGTGCCAGCAGCTCACATCCAGGGGTTCGCACTGAAGCTTTCTTT.

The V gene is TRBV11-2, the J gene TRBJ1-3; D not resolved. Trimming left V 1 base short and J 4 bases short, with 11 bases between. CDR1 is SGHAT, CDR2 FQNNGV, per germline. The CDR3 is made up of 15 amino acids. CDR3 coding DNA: TGTGCCAGCAGCTTAGGAGCAAATTCAGGAAACACCATATATTTT. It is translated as CASSLGANSGNTIYF.

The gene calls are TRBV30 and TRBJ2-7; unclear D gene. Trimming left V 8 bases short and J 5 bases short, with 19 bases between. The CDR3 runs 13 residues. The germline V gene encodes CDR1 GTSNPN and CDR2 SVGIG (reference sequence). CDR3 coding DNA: TGTGCCGGGTCATGGAACAACTTCAACGAGCAGTACTTC. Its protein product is CAGSWNNFNEQYF.